These 19 T cell receptor beta chains came from one sample sequenced in a study of shared clonotypes between healthy human individuals. The table came from immunoSEQ multiplex PCR; TCRdb's copy has only in-frame clones and leaves some out. The repertoire holds roughly 1.4 million clones, with around 98.5% as singletons. Source material: naive CD4+ T cells sorted from blood. Subset: CD45RA+ positively selected. Receptors were obtained from a man under 40 in good health.

This clone showed up just once. The DNA for the CDR3 is TGTGCCAGCTCCGGTGGGGGCGGAACACACATCTACGAGCAGTACTTC. Protein product: CASSGGGGTHIYEQYF. This chain links TRBV28 with TRBJ2-7; weak D call: TRBD1 (6 bases). The CDR3 is made up of 16 amino acids. Trimming stripped 8 bases from V and 3 bases from J, with 23 bases between. Per germline, CDR1 MDHEN and CDR2 SYDVKM.

This chain links TRBV25-1 with TRBJ2-6; no reliable D call. The CDR3 extends over 13 amino acids. V was clipped by 5 bases and J by 2 bases, with 4 bases between them. CDR1 and CDR2 (germline): MGHDK, SYGVNS. The CDR3 region has the DNA TGTGCCAGCAGTAATACTGGGGCCAACGTCCTGACTTTC. Translation: CASSNTGANVLTF. The entire variable domain, with the rest obtained from reference TRBV25-1 and TRBJ2-6, is as follows: EADIYQTPRYLVIGTGKKITLECSQTMGHDKMYWYQQDPGMELHLIHYSYGVNSTEKGDLSSESTVSRIRTEHFPLTLESARPSHTSQYLCASSNTGANVLTFGAGSRLTVL.

The chain couples TRBV2 to TRBJ2-7; D remains ambiguous. The germline V and J ends were trimmed by 8 bases and 0 bases, with 8 bases remaining between them. CDR1 and CDR2 from the germline V gene are SNHLY and FYNNEI. CDR3 size: 12 residues. The CDR3 is CASEDYSYEQYF. The CDR3, as DNA: TGTGCCAGCGAGGATTACTCCTACGAGCAGTACTTC.

J is TRBJ2-1 and V is TRBV7-9; the match to TRBD1 covers 12 bases. The germline CDR1 and CDR2 sequences are SEHNR and FQNEAQ (reference sequence). J gave up 6 bases and V 6 bases, and 9 bases lay outside the gene matches. The CDR3 has 16 amino acids. The DNA of the CDR3 is TGTGCCAGCAGGATGGCCGGGACAGGGGGCATCAATGAGCAGTTCTTC. It yields the protein CASRMAGTGGINEQFF.

The rearrangement links TRBV5-8 to TRBJ1-2, with unresolved D. The CDR3 covers 10 residues. The germline V and J ends were trimmed by 1 base and 11 bases, with 6 bases remaining between them. Germline loops: CDR1 SGHTS, CDR2 YDEGEE. DNA of the CDR3: TGTGCCAGCAGCTTGAAACTGTACACCTTC. Its protein is CASSLKLYTF. The entire variable domain, with the rest obtained from reference TRBV5-8 and TRBJ1-2, is as follows: EAGVTQSPTHLIKTRGQQATLRCSPISGHTSVYWYQQALGLGLQFLLWYDEGEERNRGNFPPRFSGRQFPNYSSELNVNALELEDSALYLCASSLKLYTFGSGTRLTVV.

The chain couples TRBV19 to TRBJ2-7; D remains ambiguous. Between the trimmed V and J ends, which lost 3 bases and 3 bases, there was a span of 12 bases. The CDR3 covers 14 residues. Germline V gives CDR1 LNHDA, CDR2 SQIVND (reference sequence). The CDR3 region has the DNA TGTGCCAGTAGTATTGTCGCAGGTGACTACGAGCAGTACTTC. Protein product: CASSIVAGDYEQYF.

This clone was observed once. Other DNA sequences from this sample encode an identical CDR3 as well. The chain is built from TRBV18 and TRBJ2-7; TRBD2 might be the D (5 bases). Germline CDR1 and CDR2: KGHSH and LQKENI. Trimming left V 3 bases short and J 5 bases short, with 11 bases between. This CDR3 contains 13 residues. The CDR3 DNA follows: TGTGCCAGCTCACCGGGAGTTGGGGACGAGCAGTACTTC. It is translated as CASSPGVGDEQYF.

This chain connects TRBV7-6 to TRBJ2-5; D call uncertain. V lost 2 bases and J lost 2, with 12 bases in between. The CDR3 runs 15 residues. CDR1 is SGHVS, CDR2 FNYEAQ, per germline. The chain's CDR3 is CASSLLTLKQETQYF. The CDR3 DNA reads TGTGCCAGCAGCTTACTCACCCTAAAACAAGAGACCCAGTACTTC.

V gene TRBV7-9 combines with J gene TRBJ2-3, with 7 bases matching TRBD2. The germline V gene has CDR1 SEHNR and CDR2 FQNEAQ (reference sequence). V lost 8 bases and J lost 9; bases outside the gene matches: 8. This CDR3 comprises 12 residues. CDR3 in amino acids: CASGGRGLTQYF. In nucleotides, the CDR3 is TGTGCCAGCGGCGGGAGAGGTTTGACGCAGTATTTT. The whole variable domain, remainder taken from reference TRBV7-9 and TRBJ2-3, is DTGVSQNPRHKITKRGQNVTFRCDPISEHNRLYWYRQTLGQGPEFLTYFQNEAQLEKSRLLSDRFSAERPKGSFSTLEIQRTEQGDSAMYLCASGGRGLTQYFGPGTRLTVL.

This rearrangement joins TRBV14 to TRBJ2-5; D may be TRBD1 (5 bases). The CDR3 consists of 14 residues. Looked up from germline, CDR1 is SGHDN and CDR2 is FVKESK. Between the trimmed V and J ends, which lost 4 bases and 5 bases, there was a span of 14 bases. The CDR3 spells CASSPSQVRETQYF. Here the CDR3 DNA reads TGTGCCAGCAGCCCGTCACAGGTCAGGGAGACCCAGTACTTC.

The genes are TRBV30 and TRBJ1-3; D call uncertain. Germline CDR1 reads GTSNPN; CDR2 reads SVGIG (reference sequence). V was shortened by 3 bases and J by 5 bases, with 11 bases between the two germline ends. This CDR3 is built from 13 residues. The CDR3 loop reads CAWRPRGRNTIYF. Here the CDR3 DNA reads TGTGCCTGGAGGCCGCGAGGGAGAAACACCATATATTTT. The whole variable domain, remainder taken from reference TRBV30 and TRBJ1-3, is SQTIHQWPATLVQPVGSPLSLECTVEGTSNPNLYWYRQAAGRGLQLLFYSVGIGQISSEVPQNLSASRPQDRQFILSSKKLLLSDSGFYLCAWRPRGRNTIYFGEGSWLTVV.

The rearrangement joins TRBV5-1 to TRBJ2-7; D is perhaps TRBD1 (5 bases). Germline CDR1 SGHRS, CDR2 YFSETQ. The CDR3 totals 13 residues. V lost 4 bases to trimming and J lost 1 base, with 9 bases between them. The CDR3 spells CASSETVSYEQYF. The DNA for the CDR3 is TGCGCCAGCAGCGAGACAGTATCCTACGAGCAGTACTTC. Together with reference TRBV5-1 and TRBJ2-7, the CDR3 gives the full variable domain: KAGVTQTPRYLIKTRGQQVTLSCSPISGHRSVSWYQQTPGQGLQFLFEYFSETQRNKGNFPGRFSGRQFSNSRSEMNVSTLELGDSALYLCASSETVSYEQYFGPGTRLTVT.

The chain combines TRBV19 with TRBJ2-6; TRBD2 matches 9 bases. The CDR3 spans 20 residues. V shed 4 bases and J 0 bases; nucleotides not matched to a gene: 13. Per the germline V gene, CDR1 is LNHDA and CDR2 is SQIVND (reference sequence). The CDR3 here is CASSTLSVAGAVSGANVLTF. The CDR3 bases are TGTGCCAGTAGTACCCTTTCGGTAGCGGGAGCAGTCTCTGGGGCCAACGTCCTGACTTTC.

The chain recombines TRBV6-5 with TRBJ2-7, with 7 positions matching TRBD2. This CDR3 comprises 15 residues. V lost 4 bases, J lost 5 bases, and 11 bases stayed unmatched. Germline V gene data show CDR1 as MNHEY and CDR2 as SVGAGI. The CDR3 protein is CASSWTSSRSNEQYF. CDR3 coding DNA: TGTGCCAGCAGTTGGACTAGTTCGAGGTCGAACGAGCAGTACTTC.

A remark on this clone: Other DNA sequences in the same sample also yield this CDR3. The chain carries TRBV6-5 and TRBJ2-3; D unclear. Germline V CDR1 and CDR2: MNHEY, SVGAGI. V lost 0 bases, J lost 5 bases, and 6 bases lay in between. The length of the CDR3 is 13 residues. The CDR3 coding sequence is TGTGCCAGCAGTTACTCGACTGGAGATACGCAGTATTTT. Translating gives CASSYSTGDTQYF.

The chain recombines TRBV5-1 with TRBJ2-7, with 9 nucleotides matching TRBD1. Looked up from germline, CDR1 is SGHRS and CDR2 is YFSETQ. After removal of 4 bases from V and 4 bases from J, the junction contained 6 bases not matched to a gene. The CDR3 is made up of 14 amino acids. The CDR3 DNA reads as TGCGCCAGCAGCACAACAGGGGGCGCGTACGAGCAGTACTTC. Translation gives CASSTTGGAYEQYF.

The chain is built from TRBV4-3 and TRBJ2-3; possible D gene TRBD1, 5 bases. This CDR3 region has 15 residues. The V gene's germline CDR1 is LGHNA and CDR2 YSLEER. Trimming took 0 bases from V and 2 from J, leaving 9 bases between them. In DNA, the CDR3 is TGCGCCAGCAGCCAAGAGCTCAGGGCCACAGATACGCAGTATTTT. Its protein product is CASSQELRATDTQYF.

This clone was found once. The chain combines TRBV7-2 with TRBJ2-1, with 8 positions matching TRBD2. The CDR3 is 13 residues long. The V gene end was trimmed by 5 bases and the J gene end by 4 bases; junction bases not matched to a gene: 1. Per germline, CDR1 SGHTA and CDR2 FQGNSA. The CDR3, as DNA: TGTGCCAGCAGCGCGGGGGGATACAATGAGCAGTTCTTC. It yields the protein CASSAGGYNEQFF. The variable domain in full, with the rest retrieved from reference TRBV7-2 and TRBJ2-1, is GAGVSQSPSNKVTEKGKDVELRCDPISGHTALYWYRQSLGQGLEFLIYFQGNSAPDKSGLPSDRFSAERTGGSVSTLTIQRTQQEDSAVYLCASSAGGYNEQFFGPGTRLTVL.

This chain joins TRBV19 and TRBJ2-7, with 11 nucleotides matching TRBD2. Losses at the gene ends were 3 bases for V and 2 bases for J; bases not matched to a gene: 6. Germline CDR1 and CDR2: LNHDA and SQIVND (reference sequence). The CDR3 sequence is 16 residues long. CDR3 in amino acids: CASSMGTSGGTYEQYF. The CDR3 bases are TGTGCCAGTAGTATGGGAACTAGCGGGGGCACCTACGAGCAGTACTTC.